Listed below are T cell receptor beta chains from one sample, sequenced in a study of T cell repertoires in cytomegalovirus infection. TCRdb fed the reads into MiXCR, producing one record per CDR3 protein. Of some 270,000 distinct CDR3 sequences in the sample, roughly a fifth were seen once. These receptors are not linked to any known antigen. Material: cultured PBMCs, obtained from culture after CMV antigen stimulation. The receptors come from a human donor in good health (CMV status not recorded). Some clones in this sample may be carry-over from other donors' samples. CDR3s include the opening cysteine and the closing phenylalanine or tryptophan. The D gene is left open where the match is weak. Some rows have no size entry. The others give once, few or many, or a class for an expanded clone.

DNA: TGCAGCGTTGGGGGCGGCAGCTGGAACACTGAAGCTTTCTTT
CDR3: CSVGGGSWNTEAFF
J: TRBJ1-1
size: NA
D: NA
V: TRBV29-1

DNA: TGTGCCAGCAGTTCCGCCCTAGCGGGGAGCACAGATACGCAGTATTTT
CDR3: CASSSALAGSTDTQYF
J: TRBJ2-3
size: NA
D: TRBD2
V: TRBV6-1

DNA: TGTGCCAGCACCAGAGGAGGGACAGGTCCTGAAGCTTTCTTT
CDR3: CASTRGGTGPEAFF
J: TRBJ1-1
size: many
D: TRBD1
V: TRBV9

DNA: TGTGCCAGCAGCTCCCAGGGGGTGAACTATGGCTACACCTTC
CDR3: CASSSQGVNYGYTF
J: TRBJ1-2
size: few
D: TRBD1
V: TRBV7-2

DNA: TGTGCCAGCAGCTCCGGACAGGGGGATCGCAAAAGAAAAAACATTCAGTACTTC
CDR3: CASSSGQGDRKRKNIQYF
J: TRBJ2-4
size: many
D: TRBD1
V: TRBV7-2

DNA: TGTGCCAGCACCGGGACAGGGGCGACTCAGCCCCAGCATTTT
CDR3: CASTGTGATQPQHF
J: TRBJ1-5
size: many
D: TRBD1
V: TRBV19

DNA: TGTGCCATCAGTGAGTCTAGGGATCAAGCTTTCTTT
CDR3: CAISESRDQAFF
J: TRBJ1-1
size: NA
D: NA
V: TRBV10-3

DNA: TGTGCCAGCAGCTTAGCCACAGCACTTGGGAAGCCCCAGCATTTT
CDR3: CASSLATALGKPQHF
J: TRBJ1-5
size: NA
D: NA
V: TRBV7-9

DNA: TGCAGTGCTAGCGATGACATAGCCAAAAACATTCAGTACTTC
CDR3: CSASDDIAKNIQYF
J: TRBJ2-4
size: NA
D: NA
V: TRBV20-1

DNA: TGTGCCAGCAAATCCTCACGGAACTCCCTTCCGCTGGCAGAGCAGTTCTTC
CDR3: CASKSSRNSLPLAEQFF
J: TRBJ2-1
size: NA
D: NA
V: TRBV6-2/TRBV6-3

DNA: TGTGCCAGCAGCTTCGGTGCAGGGCCAGGGGGCTACACCTTC
CDR3: CASSFGAGPGGYTF
J: TRBJ1-2
size: many
D: NA
V: TRBV5-6

DNA: TGTGCCAGCAGCCAAGATTCGGGCGGGAGGAAATATGAGCAGTTCTTC
CDR3: CASSQDSGGRKYEQFF
J: TRBJ2-1
size: few
D: TRBD2
V: TRBV3-1

DNA: TGTGCCAGCAGCTTTACTAGCGGCATCTCCTACGAGCAGTACTTC
CDR3: CASSFTSGISYEQYF
J: TRBJ2-7
size: NA
D: TRBD2
V: TRBV7-9

DNA: TGTGCCAGCAGCCTAAGGGACGCTTTTAGCTCCTACAATGAGCAGTTCTTC
CDR3: CASSLRDAFSSYNEQFF
J: TRBJ2-1
size: few
D: NA
V: TRBV7-6

DNA: TGTGCCAGCAGCTGGGGACTGGGCTACACCTTC
CDR3: CASSWGLGYTF
J: TRBJ1-2
size: few
D: NA
V: TRBV7-9

DNA: TGTGCCATCAGTGGGGGACTAGCGGACGACTCTAGCACAGATACGCAGTATTTT
CDR3: CAISGGLADDSSTDTQYF
J: TRBJ2-3
size: NA
D: TRBD2
V: TRBV10-3